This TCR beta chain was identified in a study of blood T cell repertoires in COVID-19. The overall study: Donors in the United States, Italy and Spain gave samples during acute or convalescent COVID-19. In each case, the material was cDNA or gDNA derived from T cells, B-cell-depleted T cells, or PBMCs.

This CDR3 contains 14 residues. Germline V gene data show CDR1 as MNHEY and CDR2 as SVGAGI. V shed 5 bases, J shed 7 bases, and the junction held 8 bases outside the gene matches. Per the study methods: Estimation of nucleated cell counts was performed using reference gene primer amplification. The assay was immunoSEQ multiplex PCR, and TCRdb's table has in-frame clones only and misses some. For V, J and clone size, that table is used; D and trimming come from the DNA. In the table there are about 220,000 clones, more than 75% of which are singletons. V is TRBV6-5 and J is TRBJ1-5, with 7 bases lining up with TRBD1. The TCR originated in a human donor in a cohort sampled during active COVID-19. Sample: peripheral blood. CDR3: CASSPRQGWQPQHF. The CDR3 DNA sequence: TGTGCCAGCAGTCCCCGACAGGGTTGGCAGCCCCAGCATTTT.